Each of the 17 T cell receptor beta chains below was sequenced from the same sample in a study of graft-versus-host responses after intestinal transplantation (dated by TCRdb to about 2021). These receptors lack a known antigen. The library was generated by the immunoSEQ multiplex PCR assay. What TCRdb holds here is the immuneACCESS table cut down to in-frame rearrangements. Part of the clones is not present; checked against another copy, under half of the missing clones reflect an unresolved V gene, and the others are unexplained. The sample yields about 96,000 clones; roughly 90% were counted once. The ten top clones hold approximately 0.18% of the sample. The time point label here, explained by the study, means: cells obtained before transplantation from donor or recipient. Specimen: unstimulated CD4+ T cells sorted from spleen or lymph node cells, collected before intestinal transplant. Receptors were obtained from a human donor who received an intestinal transplant.

The chain links TRBV28 to TRBJ1-2, with a weak D call TRBD1 (5 bases). In germline, CDR1 is MDHEN, CDR2 SYDVKM. Trimming stripped 4 bases from V and 5 bases from J, with 17 bases between. There are 15 residues in the CDR3. The CDR3 reads CASSYRWGRAYGYTF. The DNA for the CDR3 is TGTGCCAGCAGTTATCGGTGGGGCAGGGCTTATGGCTACACCTTC.

This clone showed up just a few times. The chain is built from TRBV2 and TRBJ1-1; D not certain. This CDR3 contains 14 residues. Germline values: CDR1 SNHLY, CDR2 FYNNEI. V lost 0 bases to trimming and J lost 9 bases, with 14 bases between them. CDR3 amino acids: CASSEAVRSAQAFF. In nucleotides, the CDR3 is TGTGCCAGCAGTGAAGCGGTGCGTTCCGCCCAAGCTTTCTTT. Together with reference TRBV2 and TRBJ1-1, the CDR3 gives the full variable domain: EPEVTQTPSHQVTQMGQEVILRCVPISNHLYFYWYRQILGQKVEFLVSFYNNEISEKSEIFDDQFSVERPDGSNFTLKIRSTKLEDSAMYFCASSEAVRSAQAFFGQGTRLTVV.

V is TRBV7-8 and J is TRBJ2-5; the D gene is possibly TRBD2 (6 bases). The V gene lost 5 bases and the J gene lost 2 bases, with 9 bases spanning the gap. This CDR3 region has 13 residues. Germline lookup yields CDR1 SGHVS and CDR2 FQNEAQ. CDR3 sequence (DNA): TGTGCCAGCAGCCGGGACTTGCAAGAGACCCAGTACTTC. Translation gives CASSRDLQETQYF.

The V gene is TRBV6-5, the J gene TRBJ1-1, with 8 bases lining up with TRBD1. CDR3 length equals 15 residues. CDR1 and CDR2 from the germline V gene are MNHEY and SVGAGI. J was trimmed by 5 bases and V by 6 bases; bases with no gene match: 11. The CDR3 spells CASRGRTGMGTEAFF. The CDR3 DNA sequence: TGTGCCAGCAGGGGAAGGACAGGGATGGGGACTGAAGCTTTCTTT.

The CDR3 DNA follows: TGCGCCAGCAGCCAGACCCGGGGAGGGACTGAAGCTTTCTTT. Protein product: CASSQTRGGTEAFF. The V gene is TRBV4-1, the J gene TRBJ1-1; D not resolved. V dropped 3 bases and J dropped 5 bases, with 13 bases sitting between them. From germline, CDR1 is MGHRA and CDR2 YSYEKL. The length of the CDR3 is 14 residues.

V gene TRBV28 combines with J gene TRBJ2-7; perhaps TRBD1 as D (5 bases). V was trimmed by 7 bases and J by 2 bases, leaving 12 bases between them. The CDR3 runs to 13 residues. Germline V CDR1 and CDR2: MDHEN, SYDVKM. The CDR3 bases are TGTGCCAGCACCTGGGGCGTCCCCTACGAGCAGTACTTC. Protein product: CASTWGVPYEQYF.

The chain joins TRBV15 to TRBJ1-2, with TRBD1 matching over 7 bases. The V gene's germline CDR1 is LNHNV and CDR2 YYDKDF (reference sequence). This CDR3 region has 14 residues. V was pared by 1 base and J by 8 bases, with 7 bases of the junction left unmatched. CDR3 amino acids: CATSRGSTGVGYTF. Written as DNA, the CDR3 is TGTGCCACCAGCAGAGGAAGTACAGGGGTCGGCTACACCTTC.

V and J are TRBV30 and TRBJ1-6; TRBD1 is a possible D gene (5 bases). CDR1 GTSNPN and CDR2 SVGIG come from the germline V gene (reference sequence). V gave up 3 bases and J gave up 5 bases, with 14 bases separating them. The CDR3 is made up of 15 amino acids. CDR3 coding DNA: TGTGCCTGGAGAGGGGCGTTACCCCATAATTCACCCCTCCACTTT. This sequence encodes CAWRGALPHNSPLHF.

The rearrangement uses TRBV29-1 and TRBJ2-1, with D unresolved. The CDR3 contains 11 residues. V was pared by 3 bases and J by 9 bases, with 9 bases between. Looked up from germline, CDR1 is SQVTM and CDR2 is ANQGSEA. The CDR3: CSVDGDREQFF. DNA for the CDR3: TGCAGCGTTGACGGTGATCGTGAGCAGTTCTTC.

The CDR3 spells CASSKGGQGPQETQYF. The CDR3 DNA reads TGTGCCAGCTCCAAGGGCGGACAGGGGCCCCAAGAGACCCAGTACTTC. V usage is TRBV18 and J usage is TRBJ2-5; 9 nucleotides line up with TRBD1. Germline loops: CDR1 KGHSH, CDR2 LQKENI. CDR3 length: 16 amino acids. The ends lost 6 bases at V and 1 base at J; junction bases unmatched: 9.

The chain recombines TRBV6-1 with TRBJ2-7, with TRBD1 matching over 7 bases. Trimming took 7 bases from V and 3 from J; bases not matched to a gene: 9. The length of the CDR3 is 14 residues. In germline, CDR1 is MNHNS, CDR2 SASEGT. The CDR3 DNA sequence: TGTGCCAGCATCCAGACAGGGTTCGTCTACGAGCAGTACTTC. Its translation is CASIQTGFVYEQYF.

V usage is TRBV30 and J usage is TRBJ2-1; 8 nucleotides match TRBD1. The CDR3 length is 15 residues. V shed 3 bases, J shed 6 bases, and the junction held 10 bases outside the gene matches. Per the germline V gene, CDR1 is GTSNPN and CDR2 is SVGIG (reference sequence). This chain's CDR3 is CAWRLTGGIVNEQFF. CDR3 coding DNA: TGTGCCTGGAGGCTAACAGGGGGAATCGTCAATGAGCAGTTCTTC.

This clone was seen only a few times. The V call is TRBV5-6, the J call TRBJ1-1; 7 bases are a match to TRBD1. The CDR3 sequence is 14 residues long. Losses at the gene ends were 2 bases for V and 5 bases for J; bases not matched to a gene: 6. Germline lookup yields CDR1 SGHDT and CDR2 YYEEEE. In nucleotides, the CDR3 is TGTGCCAGCAGCTTACAGGGGCGCAGGACTGAAGCTTTCTTT. Its translation is CASSLQGRRTEAFF.

V and J are TRBV6-1 and TRBJ2-2, with D maybe TRBD2 (6 bases). V was shortened by 8 bases and J by 3 bases, with 13 bases between the two germline ends. The CDR3 extends over 14 amino acids. Germline CDR1 MNHNS, CDR2 SASEGT. The CDR3 reads CASRRRAYTGELFF. In DNA form, the CDR3 reads TGTGCCAGCCGCAGGAGGGCTTACACCGGGGAGCTGTTTTTT.

With regard to this clone: At one end the junction does not follow the germline gene, possibly because of a read error. J is TRBJ2-7 and V is TRBV6-5; D not resolved. The CDR3 is 11 residues long. Germline lookup yields CDR1 MNHEY and CDR2 SVGAGI. In DNA, the CDR3 is TGTGCCAGCAGTTACGGCACCCGTTTGCACTTC. This sequence encodes CASSYGTRLHF.

This clone was found a few times. This chain connects TRBV2 to TRBJ1-6, with D possibly being TRBD1 (6 bases). Germline V lookup: CDR1 SNHLY, CDR2 FYNNEI. The CDR3 contains 13 residues. The V gene lost 3 bases and the J gene lost 10 bases, with 10 bases spanning the gap. The CDR3 DNA is TGTGCCAGCAGTGACAGGGGTAGCTCACCCCTCCACTTT. It encodes CASSDRGSSPLHF.

Only one count was recorded for this clone. The CDR3 loop is CASGLDRNLNYGYTF. CDR3 nucleotides: TGTGCTAGTGGTTTGGACAGGAACCTTAACTATGGCTACACCTTC. The chain recombines TRBV12-5 with TRBJ1-2, with D maybe TRBD1 (5 bases). The V end was cut by 1 base, the J end by 1 base, with 10 bases between. Germline values: CDR1 LGHNT, CDR2 FRNRAP. The CDR3 is 15 residues long.